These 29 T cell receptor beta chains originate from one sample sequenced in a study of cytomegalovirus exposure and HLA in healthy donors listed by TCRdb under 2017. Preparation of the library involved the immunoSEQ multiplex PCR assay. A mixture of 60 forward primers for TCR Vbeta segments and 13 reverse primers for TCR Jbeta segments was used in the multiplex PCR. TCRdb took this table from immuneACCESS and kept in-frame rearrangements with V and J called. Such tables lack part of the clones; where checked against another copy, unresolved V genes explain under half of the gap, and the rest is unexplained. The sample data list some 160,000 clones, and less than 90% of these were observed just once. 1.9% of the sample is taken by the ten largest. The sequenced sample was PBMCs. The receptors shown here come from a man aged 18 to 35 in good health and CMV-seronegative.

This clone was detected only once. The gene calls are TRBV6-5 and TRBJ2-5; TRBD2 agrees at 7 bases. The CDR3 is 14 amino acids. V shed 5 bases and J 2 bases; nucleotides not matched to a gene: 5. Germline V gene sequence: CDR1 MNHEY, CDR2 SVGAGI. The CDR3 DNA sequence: TGTGCCAGCAGTCCAGCGGGATGGCAAGAGACCCAGTACTTC. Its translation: CASSPAGWQETQYF.

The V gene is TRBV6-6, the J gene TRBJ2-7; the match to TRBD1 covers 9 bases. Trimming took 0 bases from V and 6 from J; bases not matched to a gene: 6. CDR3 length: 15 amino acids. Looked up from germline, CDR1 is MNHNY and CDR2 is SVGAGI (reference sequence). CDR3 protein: CASSYSPGQGSEQYF. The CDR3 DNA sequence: TGTGCCAGCAGTTACTCGCCGGGACAGGGAAGCGAGCAGTACTTC.

This chain's CDR3 is CASSLGIEGAAYEQYF. The CDR3 DNA reads as TGTGCCAGTTCACTAGGGATAGAGGGGGCGGCGTACGAGCAGTACTTC. The chain carries TRBV19 and TRBJ2-7, with 7 bases lining up with TRBD1. The germline V gene encodes CDR1 LNHDA and CDR2 SQIVND (reference sequence). With V trimmed by 8 bases and J by 4 bases, 17 bases remained unmatched. There are 16 residues in the CDR3.

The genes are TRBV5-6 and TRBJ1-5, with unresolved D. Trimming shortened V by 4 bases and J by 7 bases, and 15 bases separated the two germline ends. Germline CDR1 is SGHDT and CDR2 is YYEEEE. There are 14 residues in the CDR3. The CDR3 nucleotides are TGTGCCAGCAGCGATGGGCTAACCTGGCAGCCCCAGCATTTT. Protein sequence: CASSDGLTWQPQHF.

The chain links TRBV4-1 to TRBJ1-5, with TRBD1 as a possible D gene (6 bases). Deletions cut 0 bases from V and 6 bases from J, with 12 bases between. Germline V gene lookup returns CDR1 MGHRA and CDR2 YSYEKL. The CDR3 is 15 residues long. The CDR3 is CASSQDWGRVQPQHF. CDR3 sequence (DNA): TGCGCCAGCAGCCAAGATTGGGGGCGAGTTCAGCCCCAGCATTTT.

The CDR3 DNA follows: TGTGCCATCAGGGGACAGTCGAACACTGAAGCTTTCTTT. This encodes CAIRGQSNTEAFF. The J gene is TRBJ1-1, the V gene TRBV10-3, with TRBD1 identical over 7 bases. V shed 6 bases, J shed 1 base, and the junction held 2 bases outside the gene matches. The length of the CDR3 is 13 residues. Looked up from germline, CDR1 is ENHRY and CDR2 is SYGVKD.

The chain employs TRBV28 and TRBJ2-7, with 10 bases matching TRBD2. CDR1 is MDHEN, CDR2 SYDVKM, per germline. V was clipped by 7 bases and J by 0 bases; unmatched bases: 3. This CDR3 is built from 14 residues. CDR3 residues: CASTIAGGSYEQYF. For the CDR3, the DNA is TGTGCCAGCACCATAGCGGGAGGCTCCTACGAGCAGTACTTC.

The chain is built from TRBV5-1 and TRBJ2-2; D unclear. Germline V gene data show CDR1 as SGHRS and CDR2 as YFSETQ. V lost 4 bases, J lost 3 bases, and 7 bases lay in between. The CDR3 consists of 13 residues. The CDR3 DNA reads TGCGCCAGCAGCCTGTCTCACACCGGGGAGCTGTTTTTT. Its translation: CASSLSHTGELFF.

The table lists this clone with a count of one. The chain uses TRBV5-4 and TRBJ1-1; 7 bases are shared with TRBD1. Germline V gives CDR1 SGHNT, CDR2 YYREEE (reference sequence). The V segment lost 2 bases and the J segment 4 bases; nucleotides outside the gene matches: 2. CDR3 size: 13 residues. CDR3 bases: TGTGCCAGCAGCTTACAGGGGTCCACTGAAGCTTTCTTT. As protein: CASSLQGSTEAFF.

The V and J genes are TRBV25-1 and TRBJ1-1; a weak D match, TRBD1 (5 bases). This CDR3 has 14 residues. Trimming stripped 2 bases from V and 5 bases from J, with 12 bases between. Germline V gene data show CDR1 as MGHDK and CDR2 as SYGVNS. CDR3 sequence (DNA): TGTGCCAGCAGTGAAGGGGCGGGGAGGACTGAAGCTTTCTTT. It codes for CASSEGAGRTEAFF.

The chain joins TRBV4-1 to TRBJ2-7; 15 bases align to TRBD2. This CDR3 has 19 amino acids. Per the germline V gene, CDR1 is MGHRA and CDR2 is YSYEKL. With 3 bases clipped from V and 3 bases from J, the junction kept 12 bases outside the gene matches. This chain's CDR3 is CASSQAPGLAGGDGYEQYF. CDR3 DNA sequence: TGCGCCAGCAGCCAGGCCCCGGGACTAGCGGGAGGAGACGGCTACGAGCAGTACTTC.

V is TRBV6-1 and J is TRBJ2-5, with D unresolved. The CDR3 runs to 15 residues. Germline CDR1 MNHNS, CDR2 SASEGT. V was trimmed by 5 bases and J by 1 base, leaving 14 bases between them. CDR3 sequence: CASSIFGGFQETQYF. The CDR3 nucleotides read TGTGCCAGCAGTATCTTTGGCGGATTCCAAGAGACCCAGTACTTC.

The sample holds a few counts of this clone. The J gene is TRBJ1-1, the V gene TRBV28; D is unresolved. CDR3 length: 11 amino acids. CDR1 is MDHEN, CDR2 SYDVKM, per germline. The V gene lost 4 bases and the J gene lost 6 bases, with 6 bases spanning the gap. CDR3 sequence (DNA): TGTGCCAGCAGTTACAAAGCTGAAGCTTTCTTT. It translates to CASSYKAEAFF.

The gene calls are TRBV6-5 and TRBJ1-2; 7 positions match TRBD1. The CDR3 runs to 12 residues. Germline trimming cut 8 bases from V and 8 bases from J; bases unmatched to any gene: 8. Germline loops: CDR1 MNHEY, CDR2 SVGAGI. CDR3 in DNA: TGTGCCAGCTGGGCAGGGGGAGGCGGCTACACCTTC. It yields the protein CASWAGGGGYTF.

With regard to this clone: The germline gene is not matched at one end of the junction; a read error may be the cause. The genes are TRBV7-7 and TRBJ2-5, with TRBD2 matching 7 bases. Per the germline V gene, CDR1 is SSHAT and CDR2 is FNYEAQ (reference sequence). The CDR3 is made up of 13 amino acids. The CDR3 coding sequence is TGTGCTAGCAGCTTAGTCGGGGGGGAGACCCAGTACTTC. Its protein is CASSLVGGETQYF.

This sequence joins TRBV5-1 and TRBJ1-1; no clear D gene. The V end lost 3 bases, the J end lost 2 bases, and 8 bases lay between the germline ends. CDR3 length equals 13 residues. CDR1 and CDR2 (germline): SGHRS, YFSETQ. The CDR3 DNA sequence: TGCGCCAGCAGCTCGGAGATAAACACTGAAGCTTTCTTT. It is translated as CASSSEINTEAFF.

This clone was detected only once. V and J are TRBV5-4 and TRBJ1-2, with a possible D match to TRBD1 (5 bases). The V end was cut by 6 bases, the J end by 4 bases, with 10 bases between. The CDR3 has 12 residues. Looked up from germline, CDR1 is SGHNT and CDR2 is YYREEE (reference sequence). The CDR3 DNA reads TGTGCCAGCACCCTGGGGGGCTATGGCTACACCTTC. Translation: CASTLGGYGYTF.

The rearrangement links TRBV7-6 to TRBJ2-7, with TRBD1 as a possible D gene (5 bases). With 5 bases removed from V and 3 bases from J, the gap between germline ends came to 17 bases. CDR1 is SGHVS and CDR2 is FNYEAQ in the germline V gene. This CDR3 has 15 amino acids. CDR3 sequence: CASSRPPQGGYEQYF. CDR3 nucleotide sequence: TGTGCCAGCAGCCGACCGCCCCAGGGTGGCTACGAGCAGTACTTC.

This CDR3 is CASSPGTGHNSPLHF. In nucleotides, the CDR3 is TGTGCCAGCAGCCCGGGGACAGGGCATAATTCACCCCTCCACTTT. The gene calls are TRBV7-9 and TRBJ1-6, with 9 bases matching TRBD1. The CDR3 totals 15 residues. Germline-derived CDR1 and CDR2 are SEHNR and FQNEAQ (reference sequence). The trim removed 5 bases at V and 5 bases at J, leaving 4 bases unmatched.

The CDR3 loop is CASSTGTGLNTEAFF. CDR3 in DNA: TGTGCCAGCAGCACTGGGACAGGACTGAACACTGAAGCTTTCTTT. The rearrangement joins TRBV7-9 to TRBJ1-1; 8 bases are a match to TRBD1. CDR1 is SEHNR, CDR2 FQNEAQ, per germline (reference sequence). The length of the CDR3 is 15 residues. V was clipped by 5 bases and J by 0 bases; unmatched bases: 5.

CDR3 protein: CASGGQVNTEAFF. CDR3 nucleotide sequence: TGCGCCAGCGGGGGACAGGTGAACACTGAAGCTTTCTTT. V gene TRBV5-1 combines with J gene TRBJ1-1; 8 nucleotides match TRBD1. The CDR3 spans 13 residues. Per the germline V gene, CDR1 is SGHRS and CDR2 is YFSETQ. V lost 7 bases to trimming and J lost 0 bases; unmatched junction nucleotides: 2.

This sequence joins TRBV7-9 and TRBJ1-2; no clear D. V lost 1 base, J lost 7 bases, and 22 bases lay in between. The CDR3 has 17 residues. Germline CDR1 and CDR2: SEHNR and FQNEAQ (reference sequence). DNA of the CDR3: TGTGCCAGCAGCTTAGACCAGTCCCTATGGAGCCTTATTGGCTACACCTTC. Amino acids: CASSLDQSLWSLIGYTF.

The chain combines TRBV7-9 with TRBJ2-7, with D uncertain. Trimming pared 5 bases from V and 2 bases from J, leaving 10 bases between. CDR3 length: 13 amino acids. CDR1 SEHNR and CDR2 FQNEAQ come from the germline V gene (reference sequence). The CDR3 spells CASSTVPTYEQYF. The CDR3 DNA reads TGTGCCAGCAGCACTGTCCCTACCTACGAGCAGTACTTC.

DNA of the CDR3: TGCAGTGCTAGTCACGGTCAGCCCCAGCATTTT. This translates into CSASHGQPQHF. The chain links TRBV20-1 to TRBJ1-5; D remains ambiguous. Germline V gene data show CDR1 as DFQATT and CDR2 as SNEGSKA (reference sequence). CDR3 length: 11 residues. Trimming took off 3 bases at V and 6 bases at J, with 6 bases between the two ends.

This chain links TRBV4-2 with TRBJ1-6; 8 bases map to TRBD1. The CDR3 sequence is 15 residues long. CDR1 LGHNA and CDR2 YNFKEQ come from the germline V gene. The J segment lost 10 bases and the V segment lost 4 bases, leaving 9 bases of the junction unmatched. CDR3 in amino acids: CASSPRDRTGSPLHF. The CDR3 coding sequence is TGTGCCAGCAGCCCCCGGGACAGGACCGGATCACCCCTCCACTTT.

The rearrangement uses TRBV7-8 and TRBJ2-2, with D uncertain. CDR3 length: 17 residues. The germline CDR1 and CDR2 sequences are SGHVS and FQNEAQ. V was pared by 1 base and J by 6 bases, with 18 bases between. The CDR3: CASSLVVVAQEPGELFF. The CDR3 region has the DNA TGTGCCAGCAGCTTAGTAGTGGTAGCCCAAGAACCCGGGGAGCTGTTTTTT.

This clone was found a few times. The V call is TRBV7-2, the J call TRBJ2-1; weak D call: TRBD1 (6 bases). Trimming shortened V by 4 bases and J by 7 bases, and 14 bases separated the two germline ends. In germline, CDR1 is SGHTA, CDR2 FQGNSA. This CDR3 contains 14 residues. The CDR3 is CASSSGHGRNEQFF. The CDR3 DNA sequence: TGTGCCAGCAGCTCGGGACACGGTCGTAATGAGCAGTTCTTC.

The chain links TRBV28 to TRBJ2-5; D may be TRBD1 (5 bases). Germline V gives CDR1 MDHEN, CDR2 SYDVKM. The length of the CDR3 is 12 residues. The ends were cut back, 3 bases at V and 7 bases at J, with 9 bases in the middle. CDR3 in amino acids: CASSFARGTQYF. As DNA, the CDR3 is TGTGCCAGCAGTTTCGCTAGGGGGACCCAGTACTTC.

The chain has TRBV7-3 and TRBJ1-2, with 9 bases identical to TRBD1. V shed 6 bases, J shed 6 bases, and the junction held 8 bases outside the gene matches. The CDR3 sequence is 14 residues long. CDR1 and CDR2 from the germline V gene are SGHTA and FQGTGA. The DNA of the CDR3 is TGTGCCAGCAGTTTCAACAGGGGGCAGGATGGCTACACCTTC. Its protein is CASSFNRGQDGYTF.